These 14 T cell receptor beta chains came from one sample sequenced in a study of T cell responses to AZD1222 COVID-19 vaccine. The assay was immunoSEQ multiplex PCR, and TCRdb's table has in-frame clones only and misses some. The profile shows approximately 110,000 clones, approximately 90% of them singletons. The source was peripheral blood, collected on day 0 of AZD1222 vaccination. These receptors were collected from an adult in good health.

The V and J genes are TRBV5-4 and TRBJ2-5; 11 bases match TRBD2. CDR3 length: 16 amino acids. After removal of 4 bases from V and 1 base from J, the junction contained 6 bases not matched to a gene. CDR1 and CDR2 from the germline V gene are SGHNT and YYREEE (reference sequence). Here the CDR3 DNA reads TGTGCCAGCAGCCAACCTAGCGGGGGGACCCAAGAGACCCAGTACTTC. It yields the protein CASSQPSGGTQETQYF.

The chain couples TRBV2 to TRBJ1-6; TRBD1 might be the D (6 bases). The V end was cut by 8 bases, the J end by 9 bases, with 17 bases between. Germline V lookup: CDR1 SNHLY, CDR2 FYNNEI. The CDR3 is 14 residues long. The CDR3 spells CASAGGQGFSPLHF. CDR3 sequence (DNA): TGTGCCAGCGCCGGTGGGCAGGGGTTTTCACCCCTCCACTTT.

The CDR3 sequence is CAGGRDFGNTIYF. CDR3 bases: TGTGCCGGGGGCAGGGACTTCGGAAACACCATATATTTT. This chain connects TRBV5-4 to TRBJ1-3; D may be TRBD1 (6 bases). Germline assignment: CDR1 SGHNT and CDR2 YYREEE (reference sequence). CDR3 size: 13 residues. Trimming cost V 10 bases and J 4 bases, with 15 bases left between them.

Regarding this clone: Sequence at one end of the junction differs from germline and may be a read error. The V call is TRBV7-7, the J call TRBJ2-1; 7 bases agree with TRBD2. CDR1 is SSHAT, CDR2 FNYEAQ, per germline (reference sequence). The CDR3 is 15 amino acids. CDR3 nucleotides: TGTGCTAGCAGCTTAAAGCGGGGTTTTAGTAATGAGCAGTTCTTC. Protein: CASSLKRGFSNEQFF.

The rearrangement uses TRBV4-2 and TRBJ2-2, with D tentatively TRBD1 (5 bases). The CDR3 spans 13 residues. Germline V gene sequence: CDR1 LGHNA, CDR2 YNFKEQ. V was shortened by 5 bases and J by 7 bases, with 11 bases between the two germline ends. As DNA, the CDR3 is TGTGCCAGCAGCTTTCAGGGTGTCGGGGAGCTGTTTTTT. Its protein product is CASSFQGVGELFF.

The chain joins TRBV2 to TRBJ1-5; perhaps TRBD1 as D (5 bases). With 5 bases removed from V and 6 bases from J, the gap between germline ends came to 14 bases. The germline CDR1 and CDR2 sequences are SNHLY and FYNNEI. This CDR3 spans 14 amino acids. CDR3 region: CASSTQGGAQPQHF. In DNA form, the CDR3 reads TGTGCCAGCAGTACCCAGGGAGGGGCTCAGCCCCAGCATTTT.

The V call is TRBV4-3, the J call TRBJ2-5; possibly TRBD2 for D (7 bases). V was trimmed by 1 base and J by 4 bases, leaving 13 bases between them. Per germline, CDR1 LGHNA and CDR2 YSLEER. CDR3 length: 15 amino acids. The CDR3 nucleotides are TGCGCCAGCAGCCAAGCGTCTGGGGGGGCAGAGACCCAGTACTTC. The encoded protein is CASSQASGGAETQYF.

CDR3 sequence: CASSRGTGNEKLFF. In nucleotides, the CDR3 is TGTGCCAGCAGCCGCGGGACAGGGAACGAAAAACTGTTTTTT. J is TRBJ1-4 and V is TRBV27; TRBD1 matches 9 bases. The junction had 7 bases not matched to a gene; V was cut back by 6 bases and J by 8 bases. The CDR3 is made up of 14 amino acids. Per germline, CDR1 MNHEY and CDR2 SMNVEV (reference sequence).

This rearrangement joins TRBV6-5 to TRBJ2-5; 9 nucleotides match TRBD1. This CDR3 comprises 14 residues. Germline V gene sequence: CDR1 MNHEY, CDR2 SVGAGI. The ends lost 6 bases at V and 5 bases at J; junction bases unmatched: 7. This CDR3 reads CASRETGGGETQYF. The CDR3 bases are TGTGCCAGCAGGGAGACAGGGGGAGGGGAGACCCAGTACTTC.

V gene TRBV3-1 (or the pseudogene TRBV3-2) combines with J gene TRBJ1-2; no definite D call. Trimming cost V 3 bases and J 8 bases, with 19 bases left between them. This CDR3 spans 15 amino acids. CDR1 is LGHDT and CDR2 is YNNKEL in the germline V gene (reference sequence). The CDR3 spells CASSHEGTAPWGYTF. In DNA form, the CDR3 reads TGTGCCAGCAGCCACGAAGGTACAGCCCCTTGGGGCTACACCTTC.

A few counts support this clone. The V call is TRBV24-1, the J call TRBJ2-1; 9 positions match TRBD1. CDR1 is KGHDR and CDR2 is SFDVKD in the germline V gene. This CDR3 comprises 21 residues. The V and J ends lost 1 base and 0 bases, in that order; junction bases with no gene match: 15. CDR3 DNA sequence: TGTGCCACCAGTGATTTTGCGGGACAGGGTGAGGAAAGGAACTCCTACAATGAGCAGTTCTTC. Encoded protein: CATSDFAGQGEERNSYNEQFF.

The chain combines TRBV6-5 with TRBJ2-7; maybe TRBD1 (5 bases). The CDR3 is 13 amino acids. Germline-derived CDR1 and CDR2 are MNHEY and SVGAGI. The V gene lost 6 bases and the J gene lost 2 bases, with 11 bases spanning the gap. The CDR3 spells CASSRAGTYEQYF. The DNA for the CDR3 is TGTGCCAGCAGCAGAGCAGGGACCTACGAGCAGTACTTC.

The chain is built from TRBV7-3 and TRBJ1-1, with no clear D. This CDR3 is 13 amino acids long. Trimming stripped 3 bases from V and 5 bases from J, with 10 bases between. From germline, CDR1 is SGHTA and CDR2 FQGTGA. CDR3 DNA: TGTGCCAGCAGCTTTTATGGCGGGACTGAAGCTTTCTTT. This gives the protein CASSFYGGTEAFF.

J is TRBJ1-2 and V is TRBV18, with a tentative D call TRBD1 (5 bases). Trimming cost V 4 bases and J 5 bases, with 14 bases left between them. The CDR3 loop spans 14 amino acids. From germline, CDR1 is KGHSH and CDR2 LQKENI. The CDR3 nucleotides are TGTGCCAGCTCACGCCGAGGGACCGATTATGGCTACACCTTC. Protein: CASSRRGTDYGYTF.